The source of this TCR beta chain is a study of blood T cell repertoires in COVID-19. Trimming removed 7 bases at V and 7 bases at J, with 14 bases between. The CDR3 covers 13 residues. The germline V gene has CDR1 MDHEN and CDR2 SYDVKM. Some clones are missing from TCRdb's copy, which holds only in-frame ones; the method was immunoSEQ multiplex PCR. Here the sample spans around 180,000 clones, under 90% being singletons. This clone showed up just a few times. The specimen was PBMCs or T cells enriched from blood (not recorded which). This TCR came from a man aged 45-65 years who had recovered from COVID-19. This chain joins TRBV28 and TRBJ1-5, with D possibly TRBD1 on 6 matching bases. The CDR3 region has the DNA TGTGCCAGCACCCAGGGGCGAGGGCAGCCCCAGCATTTT. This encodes CASTQGRGQPQHF.